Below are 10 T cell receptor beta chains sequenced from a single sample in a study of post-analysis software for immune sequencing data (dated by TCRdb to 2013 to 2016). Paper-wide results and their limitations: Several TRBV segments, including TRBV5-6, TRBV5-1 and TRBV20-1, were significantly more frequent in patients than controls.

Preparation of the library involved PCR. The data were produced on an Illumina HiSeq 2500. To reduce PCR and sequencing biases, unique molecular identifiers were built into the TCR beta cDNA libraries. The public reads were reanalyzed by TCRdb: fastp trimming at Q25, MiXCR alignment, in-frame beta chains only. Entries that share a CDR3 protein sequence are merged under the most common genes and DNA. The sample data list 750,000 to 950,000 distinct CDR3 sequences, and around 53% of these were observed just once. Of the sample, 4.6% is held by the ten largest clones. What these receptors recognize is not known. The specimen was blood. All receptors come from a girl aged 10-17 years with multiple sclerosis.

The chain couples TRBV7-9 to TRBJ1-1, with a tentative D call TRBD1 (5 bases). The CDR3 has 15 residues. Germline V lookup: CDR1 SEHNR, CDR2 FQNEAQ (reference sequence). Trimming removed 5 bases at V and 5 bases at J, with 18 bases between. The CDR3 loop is CASSPIEGRGTEAFF. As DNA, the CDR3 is TGTGCCAGCAGCCCCATCGAGGGTAGGGGTACTGAAGCTTTCTTT.

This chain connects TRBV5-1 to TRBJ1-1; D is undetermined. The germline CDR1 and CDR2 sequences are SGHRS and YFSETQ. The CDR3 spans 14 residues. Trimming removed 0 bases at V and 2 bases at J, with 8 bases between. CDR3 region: CASSLDLPNTEAFF. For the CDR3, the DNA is TGCGCCAGCAGCTTGGATCTCCCTAACACTGAAGCTTTCTTT.

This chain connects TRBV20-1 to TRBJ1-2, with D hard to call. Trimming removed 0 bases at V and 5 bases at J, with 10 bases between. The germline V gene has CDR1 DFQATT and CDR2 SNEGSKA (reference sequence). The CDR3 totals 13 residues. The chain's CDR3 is CSARDMGTYGYTF. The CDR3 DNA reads TGCAGTGCTAGAGATATGGGAACATATGGCTACACCTTC.

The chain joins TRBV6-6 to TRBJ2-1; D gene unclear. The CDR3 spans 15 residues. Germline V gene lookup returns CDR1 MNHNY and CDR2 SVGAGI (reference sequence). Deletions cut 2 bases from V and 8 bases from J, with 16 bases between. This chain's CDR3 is CASSYDPGVGDEQFF. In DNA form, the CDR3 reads TGTGCCAGCAGTTACGACCCCGGCGTTGGGGATGAGCAGTTCTTC.

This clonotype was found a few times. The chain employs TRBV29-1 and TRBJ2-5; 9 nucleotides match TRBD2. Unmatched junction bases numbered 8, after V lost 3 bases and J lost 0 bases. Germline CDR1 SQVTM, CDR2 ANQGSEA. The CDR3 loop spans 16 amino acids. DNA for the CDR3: TGCAGCGTTGATGGGACTAGCCGACTGTACCAAGAGACCCAGTACTTC. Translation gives CSVDGTSRLYQETQYF.

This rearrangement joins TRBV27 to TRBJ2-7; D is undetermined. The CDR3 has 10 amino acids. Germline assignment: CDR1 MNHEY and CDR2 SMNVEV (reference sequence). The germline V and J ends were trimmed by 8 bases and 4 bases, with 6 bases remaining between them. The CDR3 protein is CASGIYEQYF. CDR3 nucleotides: TGTGCCAGCGGTATATACGAGCAGTACTTC.

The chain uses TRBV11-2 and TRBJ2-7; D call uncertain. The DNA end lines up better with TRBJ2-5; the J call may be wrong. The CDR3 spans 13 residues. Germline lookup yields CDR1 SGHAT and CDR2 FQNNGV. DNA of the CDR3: TGTGCCAGCAGCTTAGGTGCGGCGGAGACCCAGTACTTC. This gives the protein CASSLGAAETQYF.

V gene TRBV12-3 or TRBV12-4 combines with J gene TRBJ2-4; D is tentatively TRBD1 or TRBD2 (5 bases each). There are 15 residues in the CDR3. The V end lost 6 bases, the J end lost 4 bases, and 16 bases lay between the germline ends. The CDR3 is CASRLGGGEKNIQYF. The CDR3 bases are TGTGCCAGCAGACTTGGGGGTGGGGAGAAAAACATTCAGTACTTC.

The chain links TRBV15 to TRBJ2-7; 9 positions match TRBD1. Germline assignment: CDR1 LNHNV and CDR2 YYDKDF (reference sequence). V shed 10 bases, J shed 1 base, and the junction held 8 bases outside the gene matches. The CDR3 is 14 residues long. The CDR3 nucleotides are TGTGCCAGGAACCGGGACAGGGAATCCTACGAGCAGTACTTC. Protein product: CARNRDRESYEQYF.

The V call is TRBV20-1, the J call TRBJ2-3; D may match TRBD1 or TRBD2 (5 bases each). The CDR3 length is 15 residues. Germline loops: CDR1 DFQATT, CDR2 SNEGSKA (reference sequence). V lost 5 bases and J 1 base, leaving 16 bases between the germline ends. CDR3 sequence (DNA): TGCAGTGCTTGTGGGGGTTCCGGATGCACAGATACGCAGTATTTT. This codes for CSACGGSGCTDTQYF.